The 9 T cell receptor beta chains below were found in one sample sequenced in a study of T cell responses to AZD1222 COVID-19 vaccine. Sequencing used immunoSEQ multiplex PCR; TCRdb keeps in-frame clones, though not all of them. The data contain just under 150,000 clones, roughly 90% of them seen just once; the ten biggest clones take up about 1.8%. The sample here was peripheral blood, taken 28 days after the second AZD1222 dose. These receptor sequences come from an adult who received the AZD1222 COVID-19 vaccine.

The chain uses TRBV15 and TRBJ2-1, with D hard to call. This CDR3 region has 14 residues. Germline V gene lookup returns CDR1 LNHNV and CDR2 YYDKDF (reference sequence). V gave up 1 base and J gave up 7 bases, with 11 bases separating them. The CDR3 sequence is CATSRVATQNEQFF. The CDR3 DNA reads TGTGCCACCAGCAGAGTGGCGACCCAAAATGAGCAGTTCTTC.

This clone showed up just a few times. The chain is built from TRBV7-2 and TRBJ1-2, with a tentative D call TRBD1 (5 bases). The CDR3 extends over 13 amino acids. Trimming stripped 1 base from V and 5 bases from J, with 8 bases between. CDR1 and CDR2 from the germline V gene are SGHTA and FQGNSA. As DNA, the CDR3 is TGTGCCAGCAGCTTAGGGGGGTTGTATGGCTACACCTTC. This codes for CASSLGGLYGYTF.

The gene calls are TRBV20-1 and TRBJ1-2; D gene uncertain. Germline V gives CDR1 DFQATT, CDR2 SNEGSKA (reference sequence). V lost 3 bases and J 4 bases, leaving 15 bases between the germline ends. This CDR3 region has 14 residues. The CDR3 DNA follows: TGCAGTGCTAGTAATGGGCATCTTCTCTATGGCTACACCTTC. Translating gives CSASNGHLLYGYTF.

Only one count was recorded for this clone. In DNA, the CDR3 is TGCGCCAGCAGCTTGGGTGGAGATGTTGATGAGCAGTTCTTC. It translates to CASSLGGDVDEQFF. The rearrangement joins TRBV5-1 to TRBJ2-1, with D unclear. Trimming left V 0 bases short and J 8 bases short, with 12 bases between. The CDR3 loop spans 14 amino acids. Germline V gene lookup returns CDR1 SGHRS and CDR2 YFSETQ.

The rearrangement joins TRBV30 to TRBJ1-1; no reliable D call. The CDR3 totals 13 residues. Trimming cost V 4 bases and J 2 bases, with 11 bases left between them. The V gene's germline CDR1 is GTSNPN and CDR2 SVGIG (reference sequence). CDR3 DNA: TGTGCCTGGACCTGGACGAAAAACACTGAAGCTTTCTTT. Translating gives CAWTWTKNTEAFF.

The chain uses TRBV7-8 and TRBJ2-1, with 8 bases fitting TRBD1. Germline loops: CDR1 SGHVS, CDR2 FQNEAQ. The ends lost 5 bases at V and 6 bases at J; junction bases unmatched: 9. The CDR3 runs 15 residues. The CDR3 here is CASSQQGVPPNEQFF. Written as DNA, the CDR3 is TGTGCCAGCAGCCAACAGGGGGTTCCACCCAATGAGCAGTTCTTC.

This clone has just one count. The J gene is TRBJ1-4, the V gene TRBV27; TRBD1 agrees at 7 bases. The CDR3 is 19 amino acids. Germline V gene data show CDR1 as MNHEY and CDR2 as SMNVEV (reference sequence). Trimming removed 6 bases from V and 11 bases from J; junction bases left unmatched: 27. For the CDR3, the DNA is TGTGCCAGCAGGCCGACCAAGGGACAGTTTTCCGCCCGGTTGAAGAAACTGTTTTTT. Translation gives CASRPTKGQFSARLKKLFF.

V gene TRBV29-1 combines with J gene TRBJ2-1; D gene unclear. The V end was cut by 4 bases, the J end by 1 base, with 14 bases between. The germline gives CDR1 SQVTM, CDR2 ANQGSEA. There are 15 residues in the CDR3. CDR3 protein: CSVVSPGMSYNEQFF. DNA of the CDR3: TGCAGCGTTGTAAGTCCGGGTATGTCCTACAATGAGCAGTTCTTC.

V usage is TRBV6-5 and J usage is TRBJ1-1, with unresolved D. The CDR3 is 14 residues long. Germline V gene sequence: CDR1 MNHEY, CDR2 SVGAGI. V was clipped by 0 bases and J by 0 bases, with 5 bases between them. CDR3 in DNA: TGTGCCAGCAGTTACTCGCCCTTGAACACTGAAGCTTTCTTT. Amino acids: CASSYSPLNTEAFF.